These 14 T cell receptor beta chains originate from one sample sequenced in a study of cytomegalovirus exposure and HLA in healthy donors (dated by TCRdb to 2016 to 2017). Library preparation used the immunoSEQ multiplex PCR assay. A mixture of 60 forward primers for TCR Vbeta segments and 13 reverse primers for TCR Jbeta segments was used in the multiplex PCR. In TCRdb, the immuneACCESS table is reduced to in-frame sequences with V and J assigned. These tables do not hold every clone; where another copy was compared, an unresolved V gene accounts for under half, and the others remain unexplained. The sample data list some 100,000 clones, and roughly 79% of these were observed just once. The ten most abundant clones make up approximately 3% of the sample. Input material: PBMCs. These receptors all come from a female donor in good health and CMV-seropositive.

This chain links TRBV5-1 with TRBJ1-1, with 7 bases lining up with TRBD1. V lost 4 bases and J lost 5; bases outside the gene matches: 8. Germline V gives CDR1 SGHRS, CDR2 YFSETQ. The CDR3 is 14 amino acids. The DNA of the CDR3 is TGCGCCAGCAGCAACCGGGACAGTGGGACTGAAGCTTTCTTT. Protein: CASSNRDSGTEAFF. Full variable domain (outside the CDR3, taken from reference TRBV5-1 and TRBJ1-1): KAGVTQTPRYLIKTRGQQVTLSCSPISGHRSVSWYQQTPGQGLQFLFEYFSETQRNKGNFPGRFSGRQFSNSRSEMNVSTLELGDSALYLCASSNRDSGTEAFFGQGTRLTVV.

This clone is medium-sized by share. The chain is built from TRBV6-5 and TRBJ2-3, with D maybe TRBD2 (6 bases). In germline, CDR1 is MNHEY, CDR2 SVGAGI. This CDR3 comprises 15 residues. V lost 5 bases and J lost 2, with 14 bases in between. Here the CDR3 reads CASSPGLSNTDTQYF. The CDR3 nucleotides are TGTGCCAGCAGTCCCGGACTATCGAACACAGATACGCAGTATTTT.

The chain carries TRBV4-3 and TRBJ2-4; TRBD2 agrees at 8 bases. From germline, CDR1 is LGHNA and CDR2 YSLEER. The CDR3 sequence is 16 residues long. V was clipped by 0 bases and J by 7 bases; unmatched bases: 8. CDR3 loop: CASSQELSGGYNIQYF. Here the CDR3 DNA reads TGCGCCAGCAGCCAAGAACTATCGGGGGGGTATAACATTCAGTACTTC.

The genes are TRBV5-6 and TRBJ2-5, with D uncertain. The CDR3 has 13 amino acids. V shed 0 bases and J shed 1 base, with 4 bases lying between them. CDR1 and CDR2 (germline): SGHDT, YYEEEE. This chain's CDR3 is CASSLDSQETQYF. CDR3 DNA: TGTGCCAGCAGCTTGGACTCCCAAGAGACCCAGTACTTC.

The chain couples TRBV7-8 to TRBJ2-7; possibly TRBD1 for D (6 bases). CDR3 size: 13 residues. Per the germline V gene, CDR1 is SGHVS and CDR2 is FQNEAQ. The ends were cut back, 3 bases at V and 1 base at J, with 7 bases in the middle. DNA for the CDR3: TGTGCCAGCAGCTTTGGACAGTCCTACGAGCAGTACTTC. This sequence encodes CASSFGQSYEQYF.

This clone was seen more than once but under ten times. The chain combines TRBV6-6 with TRBJ1-6; 8 bases agree with TRBD1. J was trimmed by 10 bases and V by 2 bases; bases with no gene match: 4. The CDR3 is 14 amino acids. Germline V CDR1 and CDR2: MNHNY, SVGAGI (reference sequence). CDR3 nucleotide sequence: TGTGCCAGCAGTTACAGAGACAGGGGATCACCCCTCCACTTT. Translated: CASSYRDRGSPLHF.

V gene TRBV28 combines with J gene TRBJ2-3; TRBD1 agrees at 7 bases. Germline V gene lookup returns CDR1 MDHEN and CDR2 SYDVKM. Trimming at V came to 5 bases and at J to 3 bases, leaving 2 bases not matched to a gene. CDR3 length: 13 residues. Here the CDR3 DNA reads TGTGCCAGCAGTGAACAGGGGACAGATACGCAGTATTTT. It is translated as CASSEQGTDTQYF. The full variable domain, completed using reference TRBV28 and TRBJ2-3, is DVKVTQSSRYLVKRTGEKVFLECVQDMDHENMFWYRQDPGLGLRLIYFSYDVKMKEKGDIPEGYSVSREKKERFSLILESASTNQTSMYLCASSEQGTDTQYFGPGTRLTVL.

The V call is TRBV10-3, the J call TRBJ2-1; TRBD2 agrees at 9 bases. From germline, CDR1 is ENHRY and CDR2 SYGVKD. V was pared by 10 bases and J by 1 base, with 5 bases of the junction left unmatched. This CDR3 spans 14 amino acids. The CDR3 region is CASLAGESYNEQFF. DNA for the CDR3: TGTGCCAGTTTAGCGGGGGAATCCTACAATGAGCAGTTCTTC.

The chain has TRBV6-5 and TRBJ1-5; D is undetermined. Germline lookup yields CDR1 MNHEY and CDR2 SVGAGI. Deletions cut 0 bases from V and 4 bases from J, with 4 bases between. This CDR3 has 13 amino acids. The CDR3: CASSYSSNQPQHF. The CDR3 DNA reads TGTGCCAGCAGTTACTCGAGTAATCAGCCCCAGCATTTT.

The gene calls are TRBV4-1 and TRBJ2-1; TRBD2 might be the D (7 bases). V was clipped by 1 base and J by 7 bases, with 20 bases between them. The CDR3 runs to 17 residues. CDR1 is MGHRA and CDR2 is YSYEKL in the germline V gene. DNA of the CDR3: TGCGCCAGCAGCCAAGGAGGGGGGGCTCGGGGGTTGAATGAGCAGTTCTTC. This translates into CASSQGGGARGLNEQFF.

The chain employs TRBV6-4 and TRBJ1-2, with D unresolved. The CDR3 length is 13 residues. Germline V gene sequence: CDR1 MRHNA, CDR2 SNTAGT. Trimming left V 5 bases short and J 5 bases short, with 12 bases between. In nucleotides, the CDR3 is TGTGCCAGCAGTCCCCAAAGAGGGTATGGCTACACCTTC. Translating it yields CASSPQRGYGYTF.

The chain uses TRBV7-2 and TRBJ2-2; unclear D gene. CDR1 is SGHTA and CDR2 is FQGNSA in the germline V gene. CDR3 size: 15 residues. V lost 2 bases and J 2 bases, leaving 9 bases between the germline ends. CDR3 coding DNA: TGTGCCAGCAGCTTATTGGCCTCAAACACCGGGGAGCTGTTTTTT. The encoded protein is CASSLLASNTGELFF.

This chain links TRBV9 with TRBJ2-2; D gene unclear. The CDR3 consists of 14 residues. Germline CDR1 and CDR2: SGDLS and YYNGEE. V shed 3 bases and J shed 5 bases, with 11 bases lying between them. DNA of the CDR3: TGTGCCAGCAGCGCCCGGAGTGAGACCGGGGAGCTGTTTTTT. Translation: CASSARSETGELFF.

The J gene is TRBJ1-1, the V gene TRBV4-3; the match to TRBD1 covers 10 bases. Trimming at V came to 0 bases and at J to 5 bases, leaving 3 bases not matched to a gene. Germline V gene sequence: CDR1 LGHNA, CDR2 YSLEER. The CDR3 has 15 amino acids. In nucleotides, the CDR3 is TGCGCCAGCAGCCAAGAGGGACAGGGGATAACTGAAGCTTTCTTT. Its protein is CASSQEGQGITEAFF.